Listed here are 6 T cell receptor beta chains from one sample, sequenced in a study of T cells and copy number aberrations in small-cell lung cancer. Repertoires were generated with immunoSEQ multiplex PCR, while TCRdb's copy carries only in-frame clones and drops some. Of about 2,600 clones in the sample, roughly 85% were seen once. Source material: normal tissue next to the tumor. Every receptor here comes from a man aged 65-85 years with small cell lung cancer.

The V call is TRBV9, the J call TRBJ2-3; D may be TRBD1 or TRBD2 (5 bases each). Trimming left V 3 bases short and J 5 bases short, with 25 bases between. The CDR3 runs 18 residues. CDR1 and CDR2 (germline): SGDLS, YYNGEE. CDR3 residues: CASSGGFRGSRAGDTQYF. CDR3 in DNA: TGTGCCAGCAGCGGAGGGTTTAGGGGCAGTAGGGCAGGAGATACGCAGTATTTT.

This rearrangement joins TRBV27 to TRBJ1-5; D remains unclear. V was pared by 4 bases and J by 0 bases, with 7 bases between. The CDR3 runs 14 residues. Germline V gene sequence: CDR1 MNHEY, CDR2 SMNVEV (reference sequence). Here the CDR3 DNA reads TGTGCCAGCAGTTCCGGGGATAGCAATCAGCCCCAGCATTTT. Residues: CASSSGDSNQPQHF.

V and J are TRBV7-6 and TRBJ2-5; 16 nucleotides match TRBD2. V shed 2 bases, J shed 1 base, and the junction held 7 bases outside the gene matches. CDR1 is SGHVS and CDR2 is FNYEAQ in the germline V gene. The CDR3 is made up of 19 amino acids. The CDR3 coding sequence is TGTGCCAGCAGCTTAACCCCGGGACTAGCGGGGGGGGGCCAAGAGACCCAGTACTTC. Residues: CASSLTPGLAGGGQETQYF.

The chain has TRBV9 and TRBJ2-1; TRBD2 matches 7 bases. The J segment lost 0 bases and the V segment lost 7 bases, leaving 7 bases of the junction unmatched. Germline CDR1 and CDR2: SGDLS and YYNGEE. The CDR3 has 15 residues. DNA of the CDR3: TGTGCCAGCGGGGAGGGCAGAAGCTCCTACAATGAGCAGTTCTTC. Encoded protein: CASGEGRSSYNEQFF.

J is TRBJ1-2 and V is TRBV29-1; the match to TRBD1 covers 7 bases. The germline V gene encodes CDR1 SQVTM and CDR2 ANQGSEA. V lost 6 bases and J lost 7; bases outside the gene matches: 5. This CDR3 spans 11 amino acids. The DNA of the CDR3 is TGCAGCGTCGCTACAGGGGTTGGCTACACCTTC. Translating it yields CSVATGVGYTF. Supplemented by reference TRBV29-1 and TRBJ1-2, the full variable domain reads SAVISQKPSRDICQRGTSLTIQCQVDSQVTMMFWYRQQPGQSLTLIATANQGSEATYESGFVIDKFPISRPNLTFSTLTVSNMSPEDSSIYLCSVATGVGYTFGSGTRLTVV.

The V gene is TRBV15, the J gene TRBJ2-5; D remains ambiguous. The CDR3 covers 15 residues. The germline V gene has CDR1 LNHNV and CDR2 YYDKDF (reference sequence). V was clipped by 0 bases and J by 1 base, with 9 bases between them. CDR3 loop: CATSRDMTLQETQYF. The CDR3 DNA sequence: TGTGCCACCAGCAGAGATATGACTCTCCAAGAGACCCAGTACTTC.